Below, 15 T cell receptor beta chains from the same sample are listed, as sequenced in a study of human T cells and chemical hapten exposure. TCRdb reanalysed the RACE reads using MiXCR and keeps one entry per CDR3 protein. Of about 120,000 distinct CDR3 sequences detected, roughly an eighth appear once; the ten largest clones hold roughly 1.3%. Time point described: patch test 1, 2 weeks after DPC sensitization. Treatment here: therapeutic diphenylcyclopropenone sensitization with weekly scalp DPC. Sequences were derived from whole blood, sampled in connection with sensitization to the hapten diphenylcyclopropenone (DPC). These receptors all come from a woman between 50 and 59 years old with alopecia areata. Some clones in this sample may be carry-over from other donors' samples.

This clonotype was detected a few times. The chain recombines TRBV20-1 with TRBJ2-7; D is possibly TRBD2 (6 bases). The V and J ends lost 6 bases and 0 bases respectively, with 9 bases between them. CDR1 and CDR2 from the germline V gene are DFQATT and SNEGSKA (reference sequence). The CDR3 runs to 12 residues. CDR3 protein: CSARESSYEQYF. DNA for the CDR3: TGCAGTGCCCGGGAGAGCTCCTACGAGCAGTACTTC.

This sequence joins TRBV29-1 and TRBJ2-7, with TRBD1 identical over 10 bases. The germline V gene encodes CDR1 SQVTM and CDR2 ANQGSEA. V lost 8 bases and J lost 4; bases outside the gene matches: 11. This CDR3 is 14 amino acids long. CDR3 DNA sequence: TGCAGCATCCAACCGGGACAGGGGAAGTACGAGCAGTACTTC. Amino acids: CSIQPGQGKYEQYF.

This clonotype was observed at least ten times. One end of the junction does not line up with germline, which may come from a read error. The V and J genes are TRBV7-9 and TRBJ2-1, with a weak D call TRBD2 (6 bases). The CDR3 is 14 residues long. Looked up from germline, CDR1 is SEHNR and CDR2 is FQNEAQ (reference sequence). CDR3 protein: CASSLVGRLPGQVF. In DNA, the CDR3 is TGTGCCAGCAGCTTAGTAGGGAGGCTCCCAGGGCAAGTCTTC.

The chain employs TRBV6-6 and TRBJ2-3; D is possibly TRBD1 (5 bases). Trimming took 8 bases from V and 3 from J, leaving 15 bases between them. CDR1 and CDR2 from the germline V gene are MNHNY and SVGAGI (reference sequence). This CDR3 is built from 14 residues. For the CDR3, the DNA is TGTGCCAGCGGGGCACCGGTCGTTACAGATACGCAGTATTTT. It is translated as CASGAPVVTDTQYF.

In this sample, this clonotype turned up a few times. CDR3 in DNA: TGCCGAGCGGGACTAGCGAATCCCACAGATACGCAGTATTTT. Protein: CRAGLANPTDTQYF. This chain links TRBV20-1 with TRBJ2-3; 10 bases line up with TRBD2. The CDR3 sequence is 14 residues long. The V gene's germline CDR1 is DFQATT and CDR2 SNEGSKA (reference sequence).

Points on this clonotype: A much bigger clone sits one base away, suggesting this may be a read error. J is TRBJ1-1 and V is TRBV10-3; D is uncertain. The V gene's germline CDR1 is ENHRY and CDR2 SYGVKD. The CDR3 is 15 amino acids. CDR3 coding DNA: TGTGTCATCAGTGAGTCTCAGGACCTGAACACTGAAGCTTTCTTT. It yields the protein CVISESQDLNTEAFF.

The chain joins TRBV29-1 to TRBJ1-1; D is unresolved. Trimming cost V 3 bases and J 0 bases, with 8 bases left between them. Germline loops: CDR1 SQVTM, CDR2 ANQGSEA. This CDR3 spans 13 amino acids. The CDR3 reads CSVEGYLNTEAFF. The CDR3 DNA reads as TGCAGCGTTGAGGGGTACTTGAACACTGAAGCTTTCTTT.

V is TRBV6-5 and J is TRBJ1-6; 10 nucleotides line up with TRBD1. The junction had 15 bases not matched to a gene; V was cut back by 5 bases and J by 8 bases. CDR3 length: 18 amino acids. CDR1 and CDR2 from the germline V gene are MNHEY and SVGAGI. The CDR3 coding sequence is TGTGCCAGCAGTCACCCCCCCGGGACAGGGGTATTTGATTCACCCCTCCACTTT. Translation gives CASSHPPGTGVFDSPLHF.

The chain combines TRBV7-2 with TRBJ1-1; unclear D gene. V was cut by 4 bases and J by 4 bases, with 10 bases left in between. Per germline, CDR1 SGHTA and CDR2 FQGNSA. This CDR3 region has 13 residues. The CDR3 nucleotides read TGTGCCAGCAGCTCGGGTCCAGTCACTGAAGCTTTCTTT. This encodes CASSSGPVTEAFF.

This clonotype was counted only a few times. The chain combines TRBV9 with TRBJ1-1, with TRBD1 matching over 9 bases. Unmatched junction bases numbered 6, after V lost 5 bases and J lost 4 bases. Germline assignment: CDR1 SGDLS and CDR2 YYNGEE. The CDR3 consists of 14 residues. Here the CDR3 DNA reads TGTGCCAGCAGTCTTCGACAGGGGGGCACTGAAGCTTTCTTT. Protein sequence: CASSLRQGGTEAFF.

V is TRBV12-3 or TRBV12-4 and J is TRBJ1-2; a weak D match, TRBD1 (6 bases). V was cut by 2 bases and J by 6 bases, with 13 bases left in between. There are 14 residues in the CDR3. The chain's CDR3 is CASSLIQGLHGYTF. CDR3 in DNA: TGTGCCAGCAGTTTAATACAGGGACTCCATGGCTACACCTTC.

This clonotype was observed at least ten times. One end of the junction varies from germline; a read error may be responsible. V is TRBV5-1 and J is TRBJ1-2; D not certain. Looked up from germline, CDR1 is SGHRS and CDR2 is YFSETQ. The CDR3 sequence is 12 residues long. CDR3 in amino acids: CASSLDNYGYTF. Here the CDR3 DNA reads TGTGCCAGCAGCCTAGATAACTATGGCTACACCTTC.

The J gene is TRBJ2-1, the V gene TRBV7-2; no firm D call. Germline values: CDR1 SGHTA, CDR2 FQGNSA. CDR3 length: 11 amino acids. Trimming removed 5 bases from V and 8 bases from J, with 7 bases in between. The chain's CDR3 is CASSPFDEQFF. CDR3 coding DNA: TGTGCCAGCAGCCCATTTGATGAGCAGTTCTTC.

V gene TRBV28 combines with J gene TRBJ1-4; D is unclear. Germline V CDR1 and CDR2: MDHEN, SYDVKM. V was clipped by 6 bases and J by 7 bases, with 9 bases between them. The CDR3 covers 12 residues. CDR3 sequence (DNA): TGTGCCAGCAGGTTAGGTGGTGAAAAACTGTTTTTT. Its translation: CASRLGGEKLFF.

The table lists this clonotype with a few counts. The rearrangement uses TRBV27 and TRBJ1-1, with 11 positions matching TRBD1. This CDR3 comprises 14 residues. The germline V gene encodes CDR1 MNHEY and CDR2 SMNVEV (reference sequence). V was clipped by 7 bases and J by 5 bases; unmatched bases: 6. CDR3 nucleotides: TGTGCCAGCAAATATGGACAGGGGGCAACTGAAGCTTTCTTT. Translated, it gives CASKYGQGATEAFF.